This entry lists 31 T cell receptor beta chains sequenced from one sample in a study of blood T cell repertoires in COVID-19. This table comes from immunoSEQ multiplex PCR, and its TCRdb copy is limited to in-frame clones, with some not included. The sample lists about 200,000 clones; 70% to 90% were seen once. The specimen sequenced was peripheral blood. Receptors originate from a woman over 75 with acute or convalescent COVID-19.

V gene TRBV19 combines with J gene TRBJ2-7; a possible D gene is TRBD1 (6 bases). From germline, CDR1 is LNHDA and CDR2 SQIVND (reference sequence). The V end was cut by 8 bases, the J end by 3 bases, with 14 bases between. The CDR3 spans 13 residues. The CDR3 is CASGMTGVYEQYF. As DNA, the CDR3 is TGTGCCAGTGGAATGACAGGCGTCTACGAGCAGTACTTC.

This chain links TRBV19 with TRBJ2-1; 11 bases are a match to TRBD1. In germline, CDR1 is LNHDA, CDR2 SQIVND (reference sequence). The CDR3 spans 16 residues. Trimming removed 6 bases from V and 3 bases from J; junction bases left unmatched: 7. In DNA form, the CDR3 reads TGTGCCAGTAGCCGGGACAGGGGGGCCTACTACAATGAGCAGTTCTTC. It codes for CASSRDRGAYYNEQFF.

This chain uses TRBV29-1 with TRBJ1-1; D is perhaps TRBD1 (6 bases). CDR1 SQVTM and CDR2 ANQGSEA come from the germline V gene. The CDR3 has 13 residues. With 5 bases removed from V and 11 bases from J, the gap between germline ends came to 21 bases. CDR3 residues: CSVPGTLGLGAFF. The CDR3 nucleotides read TGCAGCGTTCCCGGGACATTGGGTCTTGGGGCTTTCTTT.

The CDR3 DNA sequence: TGTGCCAGCAGCGCGACCCTAGGCCAGACGAACACCGGGGAGCTGTTTTTT. Translated: CASSATLGQTNTGELFF. The chain combines TRBV7-9 with TRBJ2-2; unclear D gene. This CDR3 region has 17 residues. Per the germline V gene, CDR1 is SEHNR and CDR2 is FQNEAQ (reference sequence). Trimming shortened V by 5 bases and J by 0 bases, and 16 bases separated the two germline ends.

This chain links TRBV25-1 with TRBJ1-1; perhaps TRBD1 as D (6 bases). Germline CDR1 and CDR2: MGHDK and SYGVNS. The V and J ends lost 8 bases and 4 bases respectively, with 14 bases between them. There are 13 residues in the CDR3. Here the CDR3 reads CASQGQRATEAFF. Here the CDR3 DNA reads TGTGCCAGCCAAGGACAGAGGGCCACTGAAGCTTTCTTT.

This clone was seen a single time. The chain recombines TRBV7-3 with TRBJ1-2, with D unclear. The CDR3 has 14 amino acids. Trimming cost V 5 bases and J 2 bases, with 12 bases left between them. CDR1 and CDR2 from the germline V gene are SGHTA and FQGTGA. In DNA form, the CDR3 reads TGTGCCAGCAGCCCCGGACTGGGAAACTATGGCTACACCTTC. Translation: CASSPGLGNYGYTF.

The chain is built from TRBV2 and TRBJ2-7; 9 nucleotides line up with TRBD2. This CDR3 spans 16 amino acids. Germline V lookup: CDR1 SNHLY, CDR2 FYNNEI. V was clipped by 6 bases and J by 5 bases; unmatched bases: 14. The chain's CDR3 is CASSVIAGASRDEQYF. Here the CDR3 DNA reads TGTGCCAGCAGCGTAATAGCGGGAGCGAGTAGAGACGAGCAGTACTTC.

The sample holds a few counts of this clone. The genes are TRBV10-3 and TRBJ1-3, with TRBD1 matching over 7 bases. V trimming: 11 bases; J trimming: 4 bases; junction bases outside the gene matches: 8. The germline V gene has CDR1 ENHRY and CDR2 SYGVKD. The CDR3 sequence is 13 residues long. As DNA, the CDR3 is TGTGCCCTCGGGGAGACAGGGGGAAACACCATATATTTT. As protein: CALGETGGNTIYF.

The V call is TRBV4-1, the J call TRBJ2-1; 10 nucleotides align to TRBD2. J was trimmed by 4 bases and V by 0 bases; bases with no gene match: 3. The V gene's germline CDR1 is MGHRA and CDR2 YSYEKL. The CDR3 consists of 16 residues. The CDR3 bases are TGCGCCAGCAGCCAAGAGGGTAGCGGGAGGTACAATGAGCAGTTCTTC. It translates to CASSQEGSGRYNEQFF.

The chain joins TRBV3-1 (or the pseudogene TRBV3-2) to TRBJ2-4; D remains unclear. CDR1 and CDR2 (germline): LGHDT, YNNKEL (reference sequence). V dropped 6 bases and J dropped 8 bases, with 11 bases sitting between them. The CDR3 loop spans 12 amino acids. The CDR3: CASSLQNYIQYF. CDR3 sequence (DNA): TGTGCCAGCAGTCTGCAGAATTACATTCAGTACTTC.

The chain combines TRBV6-6 with TRBJ1-6; 11 bases fit TRBD1. J gave up 5 bases and V 6 bases, and 3 bases lay outside the gene matches. This CDR3 contains 15 residues. Germline values: CDR1 MNHNY, CDR2 SVGAGI (reference sequence). This CDR3 reads CASRDRGPDNSPLHF. The CDR3 DNA reads TGTGCCAGCAGGGACAGGGGGCCAGATAATTCACCCCTCCACTTT.

The J gene is TRBJ2-7, the V gene TRBV10-2; 13 bases are a match to TRBD2. In germline, CDR1 is WSHSY, CDR2 SAAADI. After removal of 6 bases from V and 3 bases from J, the junction contained 5 bases not matched to a gene. The CDR3 has 15 amino acids. CDR3 in amino acids: CASRSGLAGVYEQYF. CDR3 nucleotide sequence: TGCGCCAGCAGGTCCGGACTAGCGGGAGTCTACGAGCAGTACTTC.

The rearrangement links TRBV28 to TRBJ1-1, with D maybe TRBD1 (5 bases). V lost 6 bases to trimming and J lost 1 base, with 9 bases between them. The CDR3 contains 13 residues. Looked up from germline, CDR1 is MDHEN and CDR2 is SYDVKM. Written as DNA, the CDR3 is TGTGCCAGCAGGTTAACAGGGAACACTGAAGCTTTCTTT. This encodes CASRLTGNTEAFF.

This clone was picked up a small number of times. The chain employs TRBV6-6 and TRBJ1-6; the D is unclear. There are 12 residues in the CDR3. The V end lost 2 bases, the J end lost 9 bases, and 5 bases lay between the germline ends. Germline V lookup: CDR1 MNHNY, CDR2 SVGAGI (reference sequence). The CDR3 here is CASSYRVSPLHF. CDR3 nucleotides: TGTGCCAGCAGTTACCGGGTTTCACCCCTCCACTTT.

This clone was observed a single time. The chain has TRBV28 and TRBJ1-1; the match to TRBD1 covers 7 bases. The CDR3 extends over 13 amino acids. Germline CDR1 and CDR2: MDHEN and SYDVKM. Unmatched junction bases numbered 3, after V lost 1 base and J lost 7 bases. CDR3 region: CASSLSGQVEAFF. The CDR3 DNA follows: TGTGCCAGCAGTTTATCCGGACAGGTTGAAGCTTTCTTT.

V usage is TRBV15 and J usage is TRBJ1-2, with no clear D. V lost 0 bases, J lost 4 bases, and 9 bases lay in between. Per the germline V gene, CDR1 is LNHNV and CDR2 is YYDKDF (reference sequence). The CDR3 consists of 14 residues. CDR3 sequence (DNA): TGTGCCACCAGCAGAGATCCGTACAGCTATGGCTACACCTTC. Its protein is CATSRDPYSYGYTF.

V is TRBV9 and J is TRBJ2-5; 8 bases fit TRBD1. This CDR3 has 16 amino acids. The V gene's germline CDR1 is SGDLS and CDR2 YYNGEE. V was clipped by 1 base and J by 4 bases; unmatched bases: 9. CDR3 coding DNA: TGTGCCAGCAGCGTAACGGACAGGGAGGATTCAGAGACCCAGTACTTC. This translates into CASSVTDREDSETQYF. Using reference TRBV9 and TRBJ2-5 for the parts outside the CDR3, the full variable domain is DSGVTQTPKHLITATGQRVTLRCSPRSGDLSVYWYQQSLDQGLQFLIQYYNGEERAKGNILERFSAQQFPDLHSELNLSSLELGDSALYFCASSVTDREDSETQYFGPGTRLLVL.

The chain recombines TRBV5-1 with TRBJ2-7; TRBD1 matches 10 bases. V lost 4 bases and J lost 3; bases outside the gene matches: 4. CDR1 is SGHRS, CDR2 YFSETQ, per germline. CDR3 length: 14 residues. CDR3: CASSLDRGNYEQYF. The CDR3 DNA reads TGCGCCAGCAGCCTGGACAGGGGGAACTACGAGCAGTACTTC.

The chain recombines TRBV2 with TRBJ2-1; D is unresolved. V shed 2 bases and J shed 1 base, with 6 bases lying between them. Per germline, CDR1 SNHLY and CDR2 FYNNEI. The CDR3 is made up of 14 amino acids. CDR3 sequence reads: CASSELASYNEQFF. For the CDR3, the DNA is TGTGCCAGCAGTGAATTGGCATCCTACAATGAGCAGTTCTTC.

The rearrangement joins TRBV30 to TRBJ1-5; possibly TRBD1 for D (5 bases). Per the germline V gene, CDR1 is GTSNPN and CDR2 is SVGIG (reference sequence). Trimming pared 5 bases from V and 11 bases from J, leaving 16 bases between. There are 12 residues in the CDR3. CDR3 region: CAWSLPGGTQHF. CDR3 nucleotide sequence: TGTGCCTGGTCCTTGCCGGGGGGTACCCAGCATTTT.

The chain employs TRBV10-3 and TRBJ1-1; TRBD1 agrees at 10 bases. The CDR3 runs 13 residues. Per germline, CDR1 ENHRY and CDR2 SYGVKD. The V and J ends lost 11 bases and 3 bases, in that order; junction bases with no gene match: 6. In DNA form, the CDR3 reads TGTGCCGCCGACAGGGGGCTGGACACTGAAGCTTTCTTT. Its protein product is CAADRGLDTEAFF.

The chain couples TRBV18 to TRBJ2-7; 10 bases map to TRBD2. CDR1 is KGHSH and CDR2 is LQKENI in the germline V gene. The V and J ends lost 0 bases and 10 bases, in that order; junction bases with no gene match: 9. This CDR3 comprises 15 residues. The CDR3 protein is CASSPPTAGGPGQYF. CDR3 coding DNA: TGTGCCAGCTCACCACCGACAGCGGGAGGGCCAGGACAGTACTTC.

V usage is TRBV6-5 and J usage is TRBJ1-6; 7 nucleotides align to TRBD1. V lost 6 bases to trimming and J lost 8 bases; unmatched junction nucleotides: 7. The CDR3 is made up of 14 amino acids. The germline gives CDR1 MNHEY, CDR2 SVGAGI. The CDR3 sequence: CASSLGTVDSPLHF. For the CDR3, the DNA is TGTGCCAGCAGCCTGGGGACAGTAGATTCACCCCTCCACTTT.

A remark on this clone: A much larger clone sits a single nucleotide away, making a read error possible. The CDR3 region has the DNA TGTGCCAGCAGCTCCGGACTAGCGGGTAACAATGAGCAGTTCTTC. Encoded protein: CASSSGLAGNNEQFF. The J gene is TRBJ2-1, the V gene TRBV7-9, with 11 bases lining up with TRBD2. J lost 5 bases, V lost 4 bases, and 4 bases had no gene match. Germline lookup yields CDR1 SEHNR and CDR2 FQNEAQ (reference sequence). This CDR3 has 15 residues.

The rearrangement uses TRBV6-6 and TRBJ2-3, with 10 bases that match TRBD2. Trimming cost V 5 bases and J 4 bases; bases outside gene matches: 9. Germline V gene data show CDR1 as MNHNY and CDR2 as SVGAGI (reference sequence). The CDR3 is made up of 16 amino acids. Here the CDR3 reads CASSQMSGRASDTQYF. CDR3 sequence (DNA): TGTGCCAGCAGTCAAATGAGCGGGAGGGCCTCAGATACGCAGTATTTT.

The chain couples TRBV2 to TRBJ2-3, with TRBD2 matching over 11 bases. The CDR3 sequence is 16 residues long. Germline V lookup: CDR1 SNHLY, CDR2 FYNNEI. V gave up 6 bases and J gave up 0 bases; unmatched junction bases: 5. CDR3 coding DNA: TGTGCCAGCAGGGCGGGACTAGCGGAAAGCACAGATACGCAGTATTTT. Translating gives CASRAGLAESTDTQYF.

The rearrangement uses TRBV12-3 or TRBV12-4 and TRBJ1-1, with TRBD1 identical over 8 bases. The CDR3 runs to 13 residues. The ends lost 3 bases at V and 9 bases at J; junction bases unmatched: 6. The CDR3 loop reads CASSLQGARKAFF. The CDR3 region has the DNA TGTGCCAGCAGTTTGCAGGGGGCGCGAAAAGCTTTCTTT.

J is TRBJ2-1 and V is TRBV15, with 15 bases aligning to TRBD2. V was pared by 8 bases and J by 0 bases, with 2 bases of the junction left unmatched. Germline assignment: CDR1 LNHNV and CDR2 YYDKDF (reference sequence). This CDR3 has 16 amino acids. CDR3 in DNA: TGTGCCACCGGACTAGCGGGAGGGAGCTCCTACAATGAGCAGTTCTTC. Its protein is CATGLAGGSSYNEQFF.

V gene TRBV19 combines with J gene TRBJ2-1; D gene ambiguous. Germline V gene data show CDR1 as LNHDA and CDR2 as SQIVND (reference sequence). V shed 2 bases and J shed 0 bases, with 5 bases lying between them. This CDR3 spans 14 amino acids. The CDR3 sequence: CASSIPFSYNEQFF. As DNA, the CDR3 is TGTGCCAGTAGTATACCGTTCTCCTACAATGAGCAGTTCTTC.

V is TRBV11-3 and J is TRBJ2-1; D remains unclear. This CDR3 has 14 amino acids. CDR1 SGHNT and CDR2 YENEEA come from the germline V gene. Trimming removed 5 bases at V and 8 bases at J, with 16 bases between. The DNA of the CDR3 is TGTGCCAGCAGCCAGTCTGAGGCTTGGGATGAGCAGTTCTTC. Translated: CASSQSEAWDEQFF.

The chain has TRBV19 and TRBJ1-3; tentatively, D is TRBD1 (6 bases). Germline V lookup: CDR1 LNHDA, CDR2 SQIVND (reference sequence). This CDR3 comprises 13 residues. Trimming removed 7 bases at V and 2 bases at J, with 9 bases between. In DNA form, the CDR3 reads TGTGCCAGTACCCGGACAGCTGGAAACACCATATATTTT. Encoded protein: CASTRTAGNTIYF.